A single sample gave rise to the 20 T cell receptor beta chains below, sequenced in a study of a mutant IDH1 vaccine in newly diagnosed glioma (dated by TCRdb to the early 2020s). Library preparation used the immunoSEQ multiplex PCR assay. TCRdb's version of the immuneACCESS table is confined to in-frame rearrangements and falls short of the full clone set. An unresolved V gene accounts for under half of the shortfall where checked; the remainder is of unknown origin. The sample table records about 72,000 clones; about 87% of these occur just once. The ten largest clonotypes hold about 14% of the sample. Read against the paper, the sample's time point label means: week 23, last vaccination. Every vaccine dose consisted of 300 ug of a 20-mer mutant IDH1 peptide in Montanide, administered subcutaneously together with topical imiquimod. The antigens these receptors bind are not known. Sequencing was performed on PBMCs, taken from a glioma patient whose treatment included an IDH1 peptide vaccine. The receptors come from a man between 18 and 35 years old with glioma.

The rearrangement joins TRBV25-1 to TRBJ2-7, with TRBD1 matching 8 bases. Trimming at V came to 6 bases and at J to 3 bases, leaving 7 bases not matched to a gene. Germline V gene data show CDR1 as MGHDK and CDR2 as SYGVNS. The CDR3 runs to 14 residues. CDR3 nucleotide sequence: TGTGCCAGCAGGTGGGACAGGACACGCTACGAGCAGTACTTC. It translates to CASRWDRTRYEQYF.

The J gene is TRBJ1-1, the V gene TRBV30, with TRBD1 matching 7 bases. The junction had 26 bases not matched to a gene; V was cut back by 0 bases and J by 1 base. CDR3 length equals 22 residues. The V gene's germline CDR1 is GTSNPN and CDR2 SVGIG (reference sequence). The CDR3 reads CAWSVQGWVGEKTVEQNTEAFF. The CDR3 region has the DNA TGTGCCTGGAGTGTACAGGGGTGGGTGGGGGAGAAAACGGTAGAACAGAACACTGAAGCTTTCTTT.

In its sample, this clone was seen a few times. The chain couples TRBV7-9 to TRBJ2-3; the match to TRBD2 covers 12 bases. The CDR3 contains 16 residues. The V segment lost 8 bases and the J segment 4 bases; nucleotides outside the gene matches: 10. Looked up from germline, CDR1 is SEHNR and CDR2 is FQNEAQ (reference sequence). CDR3 nucleotide sequence: TGTGCCAGCCCGACCGCTAGCGGGGGGGCCCCAGATACGCAGTATTTT. This sequence encodes CASPTASGGAPDTQYF.

This chain uses TRBV7-2 with TRBJ2-7; 10 nucleotides agree with TRBD1. Germline CDR1 is SGHTA and CDR2 is FQGNSA. The V and J ends lost 3 bases and 6 bases, in that order; junction bases with no gene match: 8. The CDR3 spans 15 residues. The CDR3 DNA reads TGTGCCAGCAGCTTGGCCGGGACAGGGGTCCTCGAGCAGTACTTC. Its protein product is CASSLAGTGVLEQYF.

The chain uses TRBV10-2 and TRBJ1-2, with TRBD1 identical over 8 bases. Germline-derived CDR1 and CDR2 are WSHSY and SAAADI. This CDR3 region has 17 residues. V gave up 5 bases and J gave up 6 bases; unmatched junction bases: 17. The CDR3 DNA reads TGCGCCAGCAGTCCGGGGGGCTTTGCAGGGGGCAGACATGGCTACACCTTC. Residues: CASSPGGFAGGRHGYTF.

The V call is TRBV2, the J call TRBJ1-1; TRBD1 might be the D (6 bases). This CDR3 is 13 amino acids long. The germline CDR1 and CDR2 sequences are SNHLY and FYNNEI. Between the trimmed V and J ends, which lost 4 bases and 11 bases, there was a span of 17 bases. This CDR3 is CASSGTVTLKAFF. The CDR3 DNA reads as TGTGCCAGCAGTGGGACAGTAACACTGAAGGCTTTCTTT.

The chain is built from TRBV19 and TRBJ1-5; possibly TRBD1 for D (6 bases). Germline assignment: CDR1 LNHDA and CDR2 SQIVND (reference sequence). V was cut by 2 bases and J by 3 bases, with 11 bases left in between. The CDR3 loop spans 15 amino acids. This CDR3 reads CASSITGLYNQPQHF. The CDR3 nucleotides read TGTGCCAGTAGTATAACAGGGTTATACAATCAGCCCCAGCATTTT.

The V gene is TRBV7-9, the J gene TRBJ1-1, with 7 bases that match TRBD1. The germline gives CDR1 SEHNR, CDR2 FQNEAQ (reference sequence). The CDR3 spans 14 residues. The V and J ends lost 5 bases and 0 bases, in that order; junction bases with no gene match: 3. CDR3 sequence: CASSPDRLNTEAFF. Written as DNA, the CDR3 is TGTGCCAGCAGCCCGGACAGGTTGAACACTGAAGCTTTCTTT. The complete variable domain, with remaining parts taken from reference TRBV7-9 and TRBJ1-1, reads DTGVSQNPRHKITKRGQNVTFRCDPISEHNRLYWYRQTLGQGPEFLTYFQNEAQLEKSRLLSDRFSAERPKGSFSTLEIQRTEQGDSAMYLCASSPDRLNTEAFFGQGTRLTVV.

CDR3 sequence reads: CASSQSSYEQYF. CDR3 bases: TGTGCCAGCAGTCAAAGCTCCTACGAGCAGTACTTC. V is TRBV28 and J is TRBJ2-7, with D unresolved. Per the germline V gene, CDR1 is MDHEN and CDR2 is SYDVKM. This CDR3 has 12 amino acids. Trimming removed 5 bases from V and 0 bases from J, with 5 bases in between.

J is TRBJ2-2 and V is TRBV7-9, with a weak D call TRBD1 (6 bases). The V end was cut by 4 bases, the J end by 2 bases, with 11 bases between. Germline-derived CDR1 and CDR2 are SEHNR and FQNEAQ (reference sequence). The CDR3 is 15 residues long. DNA of the CDR3: TGTGCCAGCAGCTCTGGACAGCCTAACACCGGGGAGCTGTTTTTT. Its protein product is CASSSGQPNTGELFF.

This chain links TRBV9 with TRBJ2-7, with 8 positions matching TRBD1. Losses at the gene ends were 3 bases for V and 2 bases for J; bases not matched to a gene: 4. This CDR3 comprises 14 residues. Looked up from germline, CDR1 is SGDLS and CDR2 is YYNGEE. CDR3 coding DNA: TGTGCCAGCAGCGAGACAGGGGTTCCCTACGAGCAGTACTTC. Encoded protein: CASSETGVPYEQYF.

This rearrangement joins TRBV6-5 to TRBJ2-5; the D is unclear. The CDR3 has 15 amino acids. Between the trimmed V and J ends, which lost 0 bases and 6 bases, there was a span of 14 bases. Looked up from germline, CDR1 is MNHEY and CDR2 is SVGAGI. The CDR3 coding sequence is TGTGCCAGCAGTTACTCCTTGGGCAGCCAGCAGACCCAGTACTTC. Its translation is CASSYSLGSQQTQYF.

CDR3 amino acids: CASSPGGSYNEQFF. The CDR3 DNA reads as TGTGCCAGCAGCCCGGGAGGCTCCTACAATGAGCAGTTCTTC. The chain recombines TRBV9 with TRBJ2-1; 7 bases agree with TRBD2. Germline CDR1 SGDLS, CDR2 YYNGEE. V lost 4 bases to trimming and J lost 0 bases; unmatched junction nucleotides: 1. CDR3 size: 14 residues.

In this sample, this clone is medium-sized. V gene TRBV4-1 combines with J gene TRBJ1-1; TRBD1 is a possible D gene (6 bases). There are 14 residues in the CDR3. V gave up 0 bases and J gave up 4 bases, with 9 bases separating them. Germline CDR1 and CDR2: MGHRA and YSYEKL. CDR3 in amino acids: CASSQDRGFTEAFF. Written as DNA, the CDR3 is TGCGCCAGCAGCCAAGACAGGGGATTCACTGAAGCTTTCTTT.

The V call is TRBV2, the J call TRBJ2-2; TRBD2 aligns across 8 bases. Unmatched junction bases numbered 8, after V lost 7 bases and J lost 4 bases. The CDR3 consists of 15 residues. Germline assignment: CDR1 SNHLY and CDR2 FYNNEI. For the CDR3, the DNA is TGTGCCAGCATGGAAAGCGGGAGTCGCACCGGGGAGCTGTTTTTT. This sequence encodes CASMESGSRTGELFF.

This clone appeared a few times. The rearrangement links TRBV9 to TRBJ1-1, with 7 bases lining up with TRBD1. Germline V gene lookup returns CDR1 SGDLS and CDR2 YYNGEE. The ends lost 3 bases at V and 1 base at J; junction bases unmatched: 9. The CDR3 consists of 16 residues. The CDR3 spells CASSATTGYKNTEAFF. In DNA, the CDR3 is TGTGCCAGCAGCGCGACGACAGGGTACAAGAACACTGAAGCTTTCTTT.

V and J are TRBV6-5 and TRBJ1-2; 8 positions agree with TRBD1. Trimming at V came to 5 bases and at J to 8 bases, leaving 7 bases not matched to a gene. CDR3 length: 13 amino acids. Germline assignment: CDR1 MNHEY and CDR2 SVGAGI. The CDR3 is CASSTDREEGYTF. DNA of the CDR3: TGTGCCAGCAGTACGGACAGGGAGGAAGGCTACACCTTC.

This clone was picked up one time. J is TRBJ1-6 and V is TRBV30; tentatively, D is TRBD1 (6 bases). Germline V lookup: CDR1 GTSNPN, CDR2 SVGIG (reference sequence). The CDR3 consists of 17 residues. The ends were cut back, 1 base at V and 0 bases at J, with 13 bases in the middle. The CDR3 spells CAWSGQGLSSYNSPLHF. CDR3 coding DNA: TGTGCCTGGAGTGGTCAGGGGTTAAGCTCCTATAATTCACCCCTCCACTTT.

This chain links TRBV6-5 with TRBJ2-7; no clear D. CDR3 length: 14 amino acids. Germline CDR1 reads MNHEY; CDR2 reads SVGAGI. V was trimmed by 3 bases and J by 2 bases, leaving 11 bases between them. CDR3 in amino acids: CASSYRDGPYEQYF. In DNA, the CDR3 is TGTGCCAGCAGTTATCGAGACGGACCCTACGAGCAGTACTTC.

This clone has a handful of counts. At one boundary the junction diverges from the germline segment, which might be a read error. The genes are TRBV7-7 and TRBJ2-2; D tentatively fits TRBD1 or TRBD2 (5 bases each). The CDR3 extends over 14 amino acids. Germline values: CDR1 SSHAT, CDR2 FNYEAQ (reference sequence). The CDR3: CASSPEGLTGELFF. The CDR3 nucleotides are TGTGCTAGCAGCCCCGAGGGGCTTACCGGGGAGCTGTTTTTT.